This record covers a single T cell receptor beta chain. PCR amplification relied on 60 Vbeta primers (plus 13 Jbeta primers). TCRdb's copy holds only in-frame clones and misses some; the assay was immunoSEQ multiplex PCR. The sample yields about 180,000 clones, 55% to 75% seen once. The CDR3 spans 13 residues. The germline CDR1 and CDR2 sequences are SNHLY and FYNNEI. V lost 5 bases and J lost 3; bases outside the gene matches: 3. The sample is drawn from a study of cytomegalovirus exposure and HLA in healthy donors. The chain combines TRBV2 with TRBJ2-5, with 7 nucleotides matching TRBD1. The clonotype was recovered from a human donor in good health. The sample was PBMCs. The CDR3 DNA sequence: TGTGCCAGCAGTCCCGGGACAGAAGAGACCCAGTACTTC. This translates into CASSPGTEETQYF.